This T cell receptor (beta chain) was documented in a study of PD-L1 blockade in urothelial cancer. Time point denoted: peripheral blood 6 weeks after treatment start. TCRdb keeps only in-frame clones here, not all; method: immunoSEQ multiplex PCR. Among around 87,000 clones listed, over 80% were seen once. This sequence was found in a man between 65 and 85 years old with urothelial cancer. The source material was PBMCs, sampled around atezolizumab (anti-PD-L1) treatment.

In DNA, the CDR3 is TGTGCCAGCAGCTTAAGCGGGAGTGTGACAGATACGCAGTATTTT. It encodes CASSLSGSVTDTQYF. V gene TRBV7-3 combines with J gene TRBJ2-3; 7 positions match TRBD2. The germline V gene has CDR1 SGHTA and CDR2 FQGTGA. The V segment lost 1 base and the J segment 3 bases; nucleotides outside the gene matches: 4. The CDR3 runs 15 residues.